These T cell receptor beta chains were read from a single sample in a study of cytomegalovirus exposure and HLA in healthy donors. Using immunoSEQ multiplex PCR, the repertoire was profiled, and TCRdb retains in-frame clones only, with some absent. The sample shows 110,000 or so clones, more than 70% of them seen only once. What was sequenced was PBMCs. These TCRs come from a man aged 18 to 35 in good health and CMV-seronegative. The CDR3 runs from the conserved cysteine through the conserved F or W. D genes are given only for firm matches. Not every row has a clone size; where given, it reads once, few, many or a size class.

clone size | J gene | V gene | D gene | CDR3 DNA | CDR3 protein
. | TRBJ2-3 | TRBV5-1 | TRBD1 | TGCGCCAGCAGCATACGACAGGGGGGCACAGATACGCAGTATTTT | CASSIRQGGTDTQYF
few | TRBJ2-7 | TRBV2 | TRBD2 | TGTGCCAGCACCCCTGGGGGGGACTCCTACGAGCAGTACTTC | CASTPGGDSYEQYF
. | TRBJ1-1 | TRBV10-3 | . | TGTGCCATCAGTGATGGGGCCTGGAACACTGAAGCTTTCTTT | CAISDGAWNTEAFF
. | TRBJ2-2 | TRBV12-5 | TRBD1 | TGTGCTAGTATCCCGGGACAGGGGTACACCGGGGAGCTGTTTTTT | CASIPGQGYTGELFF
. | TRBJ2-1 | TRBV14 | TRBD2 | TGTGCCAGCAGCCATCGAGTAGCGGGGAACTCCTACAATGAGCAGTTCTTC | CASSHRVAGNSYNEQFF
. | TRBJ2-7 | TRBV4-1 | TRBD2 | TGCGCCAGCAGCCAAGATCTGGCTAGCGGGACCCCTTACGAGCAGTACTTC | CASSQDLASGTPYEQYF
. | TRBJ1-3 | TRBV30 | . | TGTGCCTGGGGAACAGGGAACTCTGGAAACACCATATATTTT | CAWGTGNSGNTIYF
. | TRBJ1-2 | TRBV7-9 | . | TGTGCCAGCAGCCACAAAGGCGGCACCCCTTCCCCCTATGGCTACACCTTC | CASSHKGGTPSPYGYTF
. | TRBJ2-5 | TRBV5-1 | TRBD2 | TGCGCCAGCAGCTTGTGGGCTAGCGGGGGGATCTACCAAGAGACCCAGTACTTC | CASSLWASGGIYQETQYF
. | TRBJ1-4 | TRBV6-5 | TRBD1 | TGTGCCAGCAGTTACTCGTCCGGGACAGGATATGAAAAACTGTTTTTT | CASSYSSGTGYEKLFF
. | TRBJ1-2 | TRBV5-1 | . | TGCGCCAGCAGCCCGGGGGGGGGCTCAGTCCCTAACTATGGCTACACCTTC | CASSPGGGSVPNYGYTF
few | TRBJ1-6 | TRBV27 | . | TGTGCCAGCAAGAACAGGGTTCCTGATAACTCACCCCTCCACTTT | CASKNRVPDNSPLHF
. | TRBJ2-5 | TRBV30 | TRBD1 | TGTGCCTGGAGCCGGGACAGAGAGACCCAGTACTTC | CAWSRDRETQYF
. | TRBJ2-1 | TRBV6-5 | . | TGTGCCAGCCGTGAGACAGTAATAAATGAGCAGTTCTTC | CASRETVINEQFF
. | TRBJ2-5 | TRBV7-9 | TRBD2 | TGTGCCAGCAGCCCGACTAGCGGGAGACAAGAGACCCAGTACTTC | CASSPTSGRQETQYF
once | TRBJ2-2 | TRBV25-1 | TRBD2 | TGTGCCAGCAGTCCGGCTAGCGGGAGGCTGAACACCGGGGAGCTGTTTTTT | CASSPASGRLNTGELFF
. | TRBJ1-2 | TRBV27 | . | TGTGCCAGCAGTTTATCGGGGGGGCGCGGCTACACCTTC | CASSLSGGRGYTF
. | TRBJ2-3 | TRBV7-9 | . | TGTGCCAGCAGCACACAACGAGCGGAAATCACAGATACGCAGTATTTT | CASSTQRAEITDTQYF
once | TRBJ2-4 | TRBV20-1 | . | TGCAGTGCTAGAGTGGCAAACATTCAGTACTTC | CSARVANIQYF
. | TRBJ2-2 | TRBV7-9 | TRBD1 | TGTGCCAGCAGCTGGTGGACAGGGGCTAACACCGGGGAGCTGTTTTTT | CASSWWTGANTGELFF
. | TRBJ1-1 | TRBV2 | . | TGTGCCAGCAGTGACCCCCCGAGCACTGAAGCTTTCTTT | CASSDPPSTEAFF
few | TRBJ2-7 | TRBV30 | TRBD1 | TGTGCCTGGGGGACAGACTACGAGCAGTACTTC | CAWGTDYEQYF
. | TRBJ2-1 | TRBV15 | TRBD2 | TGTGCCACCAGCAGGCTAGGTGGCGGGAGGGATCTCAACAATGAGCAGTTCTTC | CATSRLGGGRDLNNEQFF
. | TRBJ1-1 | TRBV19 | . | TGTGCCAGTAGTATAATTAGGGAGGGACGTTTCTTGAACACTGAAGCTTTCTTT | CASSIIREGRFLNTEAFF
. | TRBJ2-1 | TRBV13 | . | TGTGCCAGCAGCTGGACACCGCGTGGGGAGCAGTTCTTC | CASSWTPRGEQFF
. | TRBJ1-2 | TRBV5-6 | TRBD1 | TGTGCCAGCAGCCTGCCGACAGGGGGGTCGAGAGGCTACACCTTC | CASSLPTGGSRGYTF
. | TRBJ1-1 | TRBV9 | . | TGTGCCAGCAGCGCGCCGGCCCCTGGAGCTGAAGCTTTCTTT | CASSAPAPGAEAFF
few | TRBJ1-5 | TRBV30 | TRBD1 | TGTGCCTGGAACCAGGGGGATGGTCAGCCCCAGCATTTT | CAWNQGDGQPQHF
. | TRBJ1-3 | TRBV6-5 | . | TGTGCCAGCAGTTACCTCTCCGGTCGTGGAAACACCATATATTTT | CASSYLSGRGNTIYF
. | TRBJ1-1 | TRBV5-6 | . | TGTGCCAGCACCTTGACAGTGAACACTGAAGCTTTCTTT | CASTLTVNTEAFF
. | TRBJ1-1 | TRBV5-1 | TRBD1 | TGCGCCAGCAGCCCCGACGGACAGGGGAACACTGAAGCTTTCTTT | CASSPDGQGNTEAFF
. | TRBJ1-1 | TRBV30 | . | TGTGCCTGGACTATTAGTTCTGGCACTGAAGCTTTCTTT | CAWTISSGTEAFF
. | TRBJ2-1 | TRBV25-1 | TRBD2 | TGTGCCAGCAGTGAATGGGGACTAGCCTCGCGGGGCCCGTTCTTC | CASSEWGLASRGPFF
. | TRBJ1-2 | TRBV19 | . | TGTGCCAGTAGTATGGCGGGAACCTATGGCTACACCTTC | CASSMAGTYGYTF
. | TRBJ2-1 | TRBV5-1 | . | TGCGCCAGCAGTTACGGACAGAACTCCTACAATGAGCAGTTCTTC | CASSYGQNSYNEQFF
few | TRBJ2-5 | TRBV7-9 | . | TGTGCCAGCAGCTTACGAGGGGAGACCCAGTACTTC | CASSLRGETQYF
. | TRBJ1-5 | TRBV9 | . | TGTGCCAGCAGCGTAGGAGAGTTGGGCAATCAGCCCCAGCATTTT | CASSVGELGNQPQHF
. | TRBJ2-5 | TRBV15 | TRBD1 | TGTGCCACCCGTGACAGGGGGCCTGAGACCCAGTACTTC | CATRDRGPETQYF
few | TRBJ2-7 | TRBV25-1 | . | TGTGCCAGCAGAGACAGATACTCCTACGAGCAGTACTTC | CASRDRYSYEQYF
once | TRBJ1-1 | TRBV2 | . | TGTGCCAGCTGGACAGAAACAAACACTGAAGCTTTCTTT | CASWTETNTEAFF
. | TRBJ1-3 | TRBV5-1 | TRBD1 | TGCGCCAGCAGCTTGGGACAGGGAAGGTCCTCTGGAAACACCATATATTTT | CASSLGQGRSSGNTIYF
once | TRBJ2-5 | TRBV9 | TRBD1 | TGTGCCAGCAGCCCATCGGGACAGGGGCGAGAGACCCAGTACTTC | CASSPSGQGRETQYF
. | TRBJ2-1 | TRBV27 | TRBD1 | TGTGCCAGCAGTAGCGGACAGGGGGCCCACTACAATGAGCAGTTCTTC | CASSSGQGAHYNEQFF
. | TRBJ2-1 | TRBV13 | TRBD2 | TGTGCCAGCAGCTTACGCCGGGAGGGCCTGGACAATGAGCAGTTCTTC | CASSLRREGLDNEQFF